Shown below are 24 T cell receptor beta chains from a single sample sequenced in a study of blood T cell repertoires in COVID-19. Profiled with immunoSEQ multiplex PCR; TCRdb holds only in-frame clones, not every one. The sample carries 200,000 or so clones, 70% to 85% recorded once. The source material was peripheral blood. The receptors were sampled from a human donor with acute or convalescent COVID-19. The donor label of this sample is uncertain.

CDR3 loop: CASSFGQGSTEAFF. In DNA, the CDR3 is TGTGCCAGCAGCTTTGGACAGGGAAGTACTGAAGCTTTCTTT. The chain joins TRBV7-3 to TRBJ1-1, with 8 bases identical to TRBD1. CDR3 length: 14 residues. Germline V gene lookup returns CDR1 SGHTA and CDR2 FQGTGA. The V segment lost 3 bases and the J segment 5 bases; nucleotides outside the gene matches: 5.

The J gene is TRBJ2-7, the V gene TRBV7-6; TRBD2 matches at 13 bases. The CDR3 has 18 amino acids. Germline CDR1 is SGHVS and CDR2 is FNYEAQ. Germline trimming cut 6 bases from V and 0 bases from J; bases unmatched to any gene: 11. The CDR3 spells CASSPRTSGRVVSYEQYF. Here the CDR3 DNA reads TGTGCCAGCAGTCCACGGACTAGCGGGAGAGTAGTCTCCTACGAGCAGTACTTC. Filled out from reference TRBV7-6 and TRBJ2-7, the complete variable domain reads GAGVSQSPRYKVTKRGQDVALRCDPISGHVSLYWYRQALGQGPEFLTYFNYEAQQDKSGLPNDRFSAERPEGSISTLTIQRTEQRDSAMYRCASSPRTSGRVVSYEQYFGPGTRLTVT.

The chain is built from TRBV5-3 and TRBJ2-2; 9 positions match TRBD1. TRBV5-3 is given ORF status, its function remaining uncertain. Germline trimming cut 2 bases from V and 0 bases from J; bases unmatched to any gene: 2. The CDR3 covers 16 residues. This CDR3 is CARSFGTGTNTGELFF. Here the CDR3 DNA reads TGTGCCAGAAGCTTTGGGACAGGGACGAACACCGGGGAGCTGTTTTTT.

The chain combines TRBV18 with TRBJ1-1, with 8 bases identical to TRBD1. Unmatched junction bases numbered 14, after V lost 7 bases and J lost 1 base. The V gene's germline CDR1 is KGHSH and CDR2 LQKENI. The CDR3 has 17 amino acids. Here the CDR3 reads CASLQQAGGAGNTEAFF. In DNA form, the CDR3 reads TGTGCCAGCTTACAACAGGCAGGGGGCGCGGGGAACACTGAAGCTTTCTTT.

The chain uses TRBV2 and TRBJ2-2; D remains ambiguous. The CDR3 sequence is 14 residues long. The germline V gene encodes CDR1 SNHLY and CDR2 FYNNEI. V lost 7 bases, J lost 1 base, and 10 bases lay in between. Here the CDR3 reads CASNYLVNTGELFF. Here the CDR3 DNA reads TGTGCCAGCAATTATTTAGTGAACACCGGGGAGCTGTTTTTT. Full variable domain (rest looked up from reference TRBV2 and TRBJ2-2): EPEVTQTPSHQVTQMGQEVILRCVPISNHLYFYWYRQILGQKVEFLVSFYNNEISEKSEIFDDQFSVERPDGSNFTLKIRSTKLEDSAMYFCASNYLVNTGELFFGEGSRLTVL.

V is TRBV9 and J is TRBJ2-3; 7 bases match TRBD1. The CDR3 contains 16 residues. Trimming took 4 bases from V and 2 from J; bases not matched to a gene: 10. Germline V CDR1 and CDR2: SGDLS, YYNGEE. The CDR3 protein is CASSIRGDSATDTQYF. The DNA of the CDR3 is TGTGCCAGCAGCATAAGAGGGGACAGCGCCACAGATACGCAGTATTTT.

This chain connects TRBV30 to TRBJ1-5; unclear D gene. Deletions cut 3 bases from V and 2 bases from J, with 11 bases between. Per germline, CDR1 GTSNPN and CDR2 SVGIG (reference sequence). The CDR3 is 14 residues long. The CDR3 DNA is TGTGCCTGGAGCGGTTTGAGCGGCAATCAGCCCCAGCATTTT. Its protein product is CAWSGLSGNQPQHF.

Concerning this clone itself: A read error may produce the germline difference seen at one junction end. V usage is TRBV5-1 and J usage is TRBJ1-1; 7 bases fit TRBD1. Germline V CDR1 and CDR2: SGHRS, YFSETQ. This CDR3 contains 17 residues. The CDR3 sequence: CASSLGQTQYFNTEAFF. The CDR3 DNA follows: TGCGCCAGCAGTTTGGGACAGACACAATATTTTAACACTGAAGCTTTCTTT. The whole variable domain, remainder taken from reference TRBV5-1 and TRBJ1-1, is KAGVTQTPRYLIKTRGQQVTLSCSPISGHRSVSWYQQTPGQGLQFLFEYFSETQRNKGNFPGRFSGRQFSNSRSEMNVSTLELGDSALYLCASSLGQTQYFNTEAFFGQGTRLTVV.

The rearrangement uses TRBV2 and TRBJ1-4; D ambiguous. This CDR3 is built from 13 residues. V was shortened by 7 bases and J by 12 bases, with 18 bases between the two germline ends. Germline-derived CDR1 and CDR2 are SNHLY and FYNNEI. CDR3 protein: CASTGGIGRELFF. Written as DNA, the CDR3 is TGTGCCAGCACGGGAGGGATTGGGAGGGAACTGTTTTTT.

CDR3: CASSIENGGQPQHF. CDR3 DNA sequence: TGTGCCAGTAGTATAGAGAACGGAGGTCAGCCCCAGCATTTT. The J gene is TRBJ1-5, the V gene TRBV19, with D unclear. The length of the CDR3 is 14 residues. The V end was cut by 0 bases, the J end by 6 bases, with 9 bases between. Germline assignment: CDR1 LNHDA and CDR2 SQIVND (reference sequence).

The chain is built from TRBV5-4 and TRBJ2-5; maybe TRBD1 (5 bases). V shed 4 bases and J shed 1 base, with 14 bases lying between them. This CDR3 is 15 amino acids long. Per germline, CDR1 SGHNT and CDR2 YYREEE (reference sequence). This CDR3 is CASSGMDTLQETQYF. The DNA of the CDR3 is TGTGCCAGCAGCGGAATGGACACCCTCCAAGAGACCCAGTACTTC. The variable domain in full, with the rest retrieved from reference TRBV5-4 and TRBJ2-5, is ETGVTQSPTHLIKTRGQQVTLRCSSQSGHNTVSWYQQALGQGPQFIFQYYREEENGRGNFPPRFSGLQFPNYSSELNVNALELDDSALYLCASSGMDTLQETQYFGPGTRLLVL.

CDR3 bases: TGTGCCAGCAGTTTATCGGCGGGCGGCAATCAGCCCCAGCATTTT. Protein product: CASSLSAGGNQPQHF. J is TRBJ1-5 and V is TRBV28; D ambiguous. The CDR3 totals 15 residues. CDR1 and CDR2 (germline): MDHEN, SYDVKM. The germline V and J ends were trimmed by 1 base and 2 bases, with 9 bases remaining between them.

CDR3 bases: TGTGCCAGCAGTGAGACAGGGATAAACTACAATGAGCAGTTCTTC. Residues: CASSETGINYNEQFF. The chain recombines TRBV25-1 with TRBJ2-1, with 7 bases matching TRBD1. The CDR3 consists of 15 residues. CDR1 and CDR2 (germline): MGHDK, SYGVNS. V was clipped by 3 bases and J by 3 bases; unmatched bases: 5.

The CDR3 sequence: CAGGTGEGPQHF. The CDR3 DNA reads TGTGCTGGGGGGACAGGCGAAGGGCCCCAGCATTTT. The gene calls are TRBV19 and TRBJ1-5; 8 bases are shared with TRBD1. Germline loops: CDR1 LNHDA, CDR2 SQIVND (reference sequence). The CDR3 consists of 12 residues. Full variable domain (missing parts from reference TRBV19 and TRBJ1-5): DGGITQSPKYLFRKEGQNVTLSCEQNLNHDAMYWYRQDPGQGLRLIYYSQIVNDFQKGDIAEGYSVSREKKESFPLTVTSAQKNPTAFYLCAGGTGEGPQHFGDGTRLSIL.

The chain has TRBV11-2 and TRBJ1-6, with D perhaps matching TRBD1 (5 bases). The CDR3 loop spans 12 amino acids. V gave up 1 base and J gave up 14 bases, with 9 bases separating them. Germline CDR1 is SGHAT and CDR2 is FQNNGV. The CDR3 here is CASSLGSRALHF. The CDR3 region has the DNA TGTGCCAGCAGCTTAGGATCCAGGGCCCTCCACTTT.

The chain combines TRBV6-1 with TRBJ2-6; TRBD1 might be the D (6 bases). Trimming took 4 bases from V and 0 from J, leaving 13 bases between them. CDR1 is MNHNS, CDR2 SASEGT, per germline. The CDR3 extends over 17 amino acids. CDR3 in amino acids: CASSVDRLSSGANVLTF. CDR3 DNA: TGTGCCAGCAGTGTTGACAGGTTGAGCTCTGGGGCCAACGTCCTGACTTTC.

The chain combines TRBV5-1 with TRBJ2-3; maybe TRBD2 (6 bases). From germline, CDR1 is SGHRS and CDR2 YFSETQ. The CDR3 has 12 amino acids. The germline V and J ends were trimmed by 4 bases and 5 bases, with 8 bases remaining between them. This CDR3 reads CASSQGGDTQYF. CDR3 sequence (DNA): TGCGCCAGCAGCCAGGGAGGAGATACGCAGTATTTT. Using reference TRBV5-1 and TRBJ2-3 for the parts outside the CDR3, the full variable domain is KAGVTQTPRYLIKTRGQQVTLSCSPISGHRSVSWYQQTPGQGLQFLFEYFSETQRNKGNFPGRFSGRQFSNSRSEMNVSTLELGDSALYLCASSQGGDTQYFGPGTRLTVL.

This rearrangement joins TRBV28 to TRBJ1-1, with D perhaps TRBD1 (6 bases). From germline, CDR1 is MDHEN and CDR2 SYDVKM. V was shortened by 8 bases and J by 5 bases, with 21 bases between the two germline ends. This CDR3 comprises 15 residues. CDR3 bases: TGTGCCAGCCAAGCTCCAGGGGCCATGAGGACTGAAGCTTTCTTT. Encoded protein: CASQAPGAMRTEAFF.

The rearrangement uses TRBV5-1 and TRBJ1-1; TRBD1 matches 8 bases. Germline CDR1 reads SGHRS; CDR2 reads YFSETQ. Germline trimming cut 0 bases from V and 1 base from J; bases unmatched to any gene: 5. CDR3 size: 16 residues. The CDR3 loop is CASSLVTGGSNTEAFF. CDR3 bases: TGCGCCAGCAGCTTGGTAACAGGGGGGTCGAACACTGAAGCTTTCTTT. Based on the CDR3 plus reference TRBV5-1 and TRBJ1-1, the full variable domain is KAGVTQTPRYLIKTRGQQVTLSCSPISGHRSVSWYQQTPGQGLQFLFEYFSETQRNKGNFPGRFSGRQFSNSRSEMNVSTLELGDSALYLCASSLVTGGSNTEAFFGQGTRLTVV.

A few counts support this clone. The rearrangement uses TRBV6-5 and TRBJ1-2, with 10 positions matching TRBD1. The trim removed 6 bases at V and 8 bases at J, leaving 12 bases unmatched. This CDR3 contains 15 residues. Germline CDR1 is MNHEY and CDR2 is SVGAGI. DNA for the CDR3: TGTGCCAGCAGGACCCCGGGACAGGGGTCGAGGGGCTACACCTTC. Amino acid sequence: CASRTPGQGSRGYTF.

V usage is TRBV6-2 or TRBV6-3 and J usage is TRBJ2-7; D not certain. The germline V gene has CDR1 MNHEY and CDR2 SVGEGT. Trimming shortened V by 7 bases and J by 1 base, and 17 bases separated the two germline ends. The CDR3 is made up of 15 amino acids. This CDR3 reads CASTPSEAYSYEQYF. In nucleotides, the CDR3 is TGTGCCAGCACCCCGAGCGAAGCCTATTCCTACGAGCAGTACTTC.

CDR3 sequence (DNA): TGTGCCAGCAGCTTAGAACCGGGTAGGCGAGAGACCCAGTACTTC. It translates to CASSLEPGRRETQYF. The V gene is TRBV7-2, the J gene TRBJ2-5; D unresolved. The germline CDR1 and CDR2 sequences are SGHTA and FQGNSA. The CDR3 has 15 amino acids. The V end was cut by 1 base, the J end by 4 bases, with 13 bases between.

The J gene is TRBJ2-2, the V gene TRBV6-5; D is unclear. Germline V gene lookup returns CDR1 MNHEY and CDR2 SVGAGI. This CDR3 is built from 14 residues. V gave up 4 bases and J gave up 0 bases, with 6 bases separating them. The CDR3 DNA is TGTGCCAGCAGTTCCCAGTCGAACACCGGGGAGCTGTTTTTT. Encoded protein: CASSSQSNTGELFF.

This chain joins TRBV7-9 and TRBJ1-1; no clear D gene. V dropped 5 bases and J dropped 0 bases, with 4 bases sitting between them. Looked up from germline, CDR1 is SEHNR and CDR2 is FQNEAQ (reference sequence). The CDR3 runs to 12 residues. This chain's CDR3 is CASSLMNTEAFF. The CDR3, as DNA: TGTGCCAGCAGCCTAATGAACACTGAAGCTTTCTTT.